This T cell receptor beta chain was identified during a study of response to subunit inactivated influenza vaccine. Overall study findings and caveats: With each seasonal influenza vaccination, the authors suggested, few new T cells are recruited.

TCRdb re-called the RT-PCR reads through MiXCR, storing one row per CDR3 protein. The sample lists about 540,000 distinct CDR3 sequences, around a quarter occurring once. V shed 0 bases and J shed 2 bases, with 10 bases lying between them. The CDR3 totals 14 residues. CDR1 is SQVTM and CDR2 is ANQGSEA in the germline V gene. Concerning this clonotype: Its antigen is currently unknown.

These data are also associated with another study on T cells expressing NK-cell markers. That source adds: With UMIs, 5'RACE template switching was used to make TCR beta cDNA. Eight donors were sequenced, seven testing HCMV-seropositive and one testing seronegative. A handful of donors showed these clonotypes also leading the CD3+CD56-NKG2C+ fraction. The study left the HCMV specificity of expanded NKG2C+ T cell clones unresolved.

This sequence was found in a man aged 50 or older who received an inactivated influenza vaccine. The material was CD4+ T cells sorted from PBMCs, obtained roughly 12 days after vaccination. The V gene is TRBV29-1, the J gene TRBJ2-5; unclear D gene. Written as DNA, the CDR3 is TGCAGCGTTGAAGACCGACGAATGCAAGAGACCCAGTACTTC. Translating gives CSVEDRRMQETQYF.